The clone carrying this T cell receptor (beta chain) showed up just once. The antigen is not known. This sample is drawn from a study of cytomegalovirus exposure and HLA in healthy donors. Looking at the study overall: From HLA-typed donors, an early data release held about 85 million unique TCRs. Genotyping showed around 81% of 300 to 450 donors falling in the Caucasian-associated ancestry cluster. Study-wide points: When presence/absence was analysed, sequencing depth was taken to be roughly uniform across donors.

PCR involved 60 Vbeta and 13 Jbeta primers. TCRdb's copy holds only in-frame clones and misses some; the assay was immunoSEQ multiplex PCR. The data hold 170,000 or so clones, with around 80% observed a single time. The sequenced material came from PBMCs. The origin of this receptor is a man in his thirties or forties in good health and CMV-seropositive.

CDR3: CASSVGGGGTDTQYF. Here the CDR3 DNA reads TGTGCCAGCAGCGTAGGGGGCGGGGGGACCGATACGCAGTATTTT. The rearrangement links TRBV9 to TRBJ2-3, with 8 positions matching TRBD2. CDR3 size: 15 residues. The ends lost 0 bases at V and 6 bases at J; junction bases unmatched: 6. Looked up from germline, CDR1 is SGDLS and CDR2 is YYNGEE.